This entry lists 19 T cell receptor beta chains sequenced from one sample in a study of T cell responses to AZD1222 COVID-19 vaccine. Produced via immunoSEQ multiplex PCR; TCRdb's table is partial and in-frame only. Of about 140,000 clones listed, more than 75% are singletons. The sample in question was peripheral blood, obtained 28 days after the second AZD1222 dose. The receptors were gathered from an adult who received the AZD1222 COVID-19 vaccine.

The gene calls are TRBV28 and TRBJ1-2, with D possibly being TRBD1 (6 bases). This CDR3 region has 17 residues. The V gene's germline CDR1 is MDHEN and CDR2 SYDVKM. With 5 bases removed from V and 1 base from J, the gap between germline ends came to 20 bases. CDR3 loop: CASSADYNREINYGYTF. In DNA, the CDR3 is TGTGCCAGCAGTGCCGATTATAACAGGGAAATTAACTATGGCTACACCTTC.

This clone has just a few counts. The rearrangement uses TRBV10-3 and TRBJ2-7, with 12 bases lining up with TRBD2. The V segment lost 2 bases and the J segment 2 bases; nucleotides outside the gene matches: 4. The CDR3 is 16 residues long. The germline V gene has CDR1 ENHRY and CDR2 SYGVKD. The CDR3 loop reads CAISEGLAGNPYEQYF. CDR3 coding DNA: TGTGCCATCAGTGAGGGACTAGCGGGGAACCCCTACGAGCAGTACTTC.

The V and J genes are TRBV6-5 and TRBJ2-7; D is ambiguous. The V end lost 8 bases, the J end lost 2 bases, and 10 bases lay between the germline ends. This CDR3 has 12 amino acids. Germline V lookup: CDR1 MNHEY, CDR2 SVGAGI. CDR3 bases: TGTGCCAGCGTTGGGCAGACCTACGAGCAGTACTTC. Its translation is CASVGQTYEQYF.

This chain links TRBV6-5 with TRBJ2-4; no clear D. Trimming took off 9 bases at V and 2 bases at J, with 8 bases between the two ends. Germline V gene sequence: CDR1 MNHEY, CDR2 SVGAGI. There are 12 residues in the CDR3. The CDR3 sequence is CASSPTKNIQYF. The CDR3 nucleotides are TGTGCCAGTAGCCCAACCAAAAACATTCAGTACTTC.

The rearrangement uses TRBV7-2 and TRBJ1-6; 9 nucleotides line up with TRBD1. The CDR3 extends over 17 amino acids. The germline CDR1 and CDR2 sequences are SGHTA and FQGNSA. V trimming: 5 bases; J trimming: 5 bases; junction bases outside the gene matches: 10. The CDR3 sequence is CASSLGTGILNNSPLHF. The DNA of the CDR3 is TGTGCCAGCAGCCTAGGGACAGGGATCCTGAATAATTCACCCCTCCACTTT.

This chain's CDR3 is CASSQSGFRYTF. The CDR3 DNA reads as TGTGCCAGCAGCCAAAGTGGGTTTCGCTACACCTTC. The V call is TRBV3-1 (or the pseudogene TRBV3-2), the J call TRBJ1-2, with D hard to call. CDR3 length: 12 residues. The V gene's germline CDR1 is LGHDT and CDR2 YNNKEL (reference sequence). Trimming took 2 bases from V and 9 from J, leaving 10 bases between them.

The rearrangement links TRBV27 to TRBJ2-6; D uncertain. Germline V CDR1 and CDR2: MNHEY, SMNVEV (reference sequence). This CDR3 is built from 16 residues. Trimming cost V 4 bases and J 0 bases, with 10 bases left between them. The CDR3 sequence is CASSSPSSSGANVLTF. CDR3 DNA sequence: TGTGCCAGCAGTTCCCCCTCGAGCTCTGGGGCCAACGTCCTGACTTTC.

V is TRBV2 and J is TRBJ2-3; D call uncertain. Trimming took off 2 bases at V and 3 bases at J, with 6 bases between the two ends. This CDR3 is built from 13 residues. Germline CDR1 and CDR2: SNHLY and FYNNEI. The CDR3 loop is CASSERRTDTQYF. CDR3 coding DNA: TGTGCCAGCAGTGAACGACGAACAGATACGCAGTATTTT.

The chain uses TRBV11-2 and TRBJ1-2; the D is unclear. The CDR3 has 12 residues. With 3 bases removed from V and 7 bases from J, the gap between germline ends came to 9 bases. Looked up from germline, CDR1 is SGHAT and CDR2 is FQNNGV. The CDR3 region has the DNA TGTGCCAGCAGCTTTAAGGGCTTTGGCTACACCTTC. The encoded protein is CASSFKGFGYTF.

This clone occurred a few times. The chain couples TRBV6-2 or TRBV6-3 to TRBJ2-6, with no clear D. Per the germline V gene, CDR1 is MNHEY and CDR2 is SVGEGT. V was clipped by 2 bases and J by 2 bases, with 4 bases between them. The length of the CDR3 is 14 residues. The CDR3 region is CASSYGAGANVLTF. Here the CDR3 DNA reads TGTGCCAGCAGTTACGGCGCTGGGGCCAACGTCCTGACTTTC.

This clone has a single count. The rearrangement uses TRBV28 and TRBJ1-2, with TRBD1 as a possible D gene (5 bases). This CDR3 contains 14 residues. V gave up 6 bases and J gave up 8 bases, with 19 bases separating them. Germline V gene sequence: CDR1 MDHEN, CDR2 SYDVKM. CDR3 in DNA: TGTGCCAGCAGGGGCGCGAGACAGTTCGCAGGCTACACCTTC. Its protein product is CASRGARQFAGYTF.

The CDR3 region has the DNA TGCAGCGTTGCGGCGGCGAACACCGGGGAGCTGTTTTTT. Protein product: CSVAAANTGELFF. The gene calls are TRBV29-1 and TRBJ2-2; D is unresolved. From germline, CDR1 is SQVTM and CDR2 ANQGSEA. This CDR3 region has 13 residues. Trimming removed 4 bases from V and 0 bases from J, with 6 bases in between.

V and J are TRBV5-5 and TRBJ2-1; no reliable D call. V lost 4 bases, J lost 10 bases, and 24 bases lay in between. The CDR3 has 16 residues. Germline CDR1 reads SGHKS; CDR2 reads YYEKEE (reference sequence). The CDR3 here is CASSLAMVLMHYEQFF. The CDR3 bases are TGTGCCAGCAGCCTCGCAATGGTTCTTATGCATTACGAGCAGTTCTTC.

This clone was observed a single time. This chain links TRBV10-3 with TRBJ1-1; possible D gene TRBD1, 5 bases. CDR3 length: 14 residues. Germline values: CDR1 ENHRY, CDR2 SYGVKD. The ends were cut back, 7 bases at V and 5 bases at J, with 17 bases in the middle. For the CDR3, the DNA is TGTGCCATCACCCAGACAGTTGAGACGACTGAAGCTTTCTTT. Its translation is CAITQTVETTEAFF.

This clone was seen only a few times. The CDR3 DNA is TGTGCCAGTAATGAGGGGGCGGCCGCGGGGATTTCACCCCTCCACTTT. This translates into CASNEGAAAGISPLHF. V usage is TRBV19 and J usage is TRBJ1-6; TRBD1 matches 7 bases. The CDR3 is made up of 16 amino acids. Germline trimming cut 7 bases from V and 9 bases from J; bases unmatched to any gene: 15. Germline CDR1 LNHDA, CDR2 SQIVND (reference sequence).

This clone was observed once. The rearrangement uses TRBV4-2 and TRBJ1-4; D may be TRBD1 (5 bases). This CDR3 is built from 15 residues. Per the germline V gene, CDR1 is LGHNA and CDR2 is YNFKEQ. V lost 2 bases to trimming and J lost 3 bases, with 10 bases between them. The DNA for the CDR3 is TGTGCCAGCAGCCAAAGGGGTGCGGCTAATGAAAAACTGTTTTTT. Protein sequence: CASSQRGAANEKLFF.

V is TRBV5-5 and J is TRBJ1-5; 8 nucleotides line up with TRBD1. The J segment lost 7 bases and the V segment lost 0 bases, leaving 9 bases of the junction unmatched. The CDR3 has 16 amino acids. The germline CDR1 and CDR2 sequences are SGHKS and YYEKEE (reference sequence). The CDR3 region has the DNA TGTGCCAGCAGCTTGGCCCAGGACAGGGTAGAGCAGCCCCAGCATTTT. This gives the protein CASSLAQDRVEQPQHF.

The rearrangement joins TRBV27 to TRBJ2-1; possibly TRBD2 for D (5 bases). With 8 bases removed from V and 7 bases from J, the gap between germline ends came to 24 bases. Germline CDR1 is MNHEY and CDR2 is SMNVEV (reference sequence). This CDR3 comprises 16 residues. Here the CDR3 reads CASDPTGNRGGNEQFF. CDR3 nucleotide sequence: TGTGCCAGCGACCCAACGGGAAACCGTGGAGGAAATGAGCAGTTCTTC.

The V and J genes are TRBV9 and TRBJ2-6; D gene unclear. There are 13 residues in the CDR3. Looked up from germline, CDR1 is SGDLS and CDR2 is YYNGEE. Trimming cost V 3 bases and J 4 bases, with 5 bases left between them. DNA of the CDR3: TGTGCCAGCAGCGAAGGAGGGGCCAACGTCCTGACTTTC. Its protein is CASSEGGANVLTF.